This TCR beta chain is from a study of T-cell memory formation after mild COVID-19. A note on this clonotype: Its target is unknown.

Using its own MiXCR run on the 5' RACE reads, TCRdb lists one record per CDR3 protein. This sample has approximately 390,000 distinct CDR3 sequences, with approximately 15% found just once. V lost 6 bases and J lost 8; bases outside the gene matches: 9. Germline V gives CDR1 SNHLY, CDR2 FYNNEI. The CDR3 has 13 amino acids. Regarding the study as a whole: There were some responding clones in pre-infection memory, which suggested that cross-reactive memory had joined. Clones contracting day 15 to 85 were balanced CD4/CD8; later expanders leaned CD4+. Contracting CD4+ clones lay largely in CM and EM, with CD8+ ones residing in EMRA.

Sequenced sample: PBMCs or a T cell subset sorted from them (not recorded which). The gene calls are TRBV2 and TRBJ1-2; TRBD1 matches 7 bases. The sequence was collected from a man younger than 35 who had mild COVID-19 (a few samples of this study predate the infection). Cell type and time point are not known. The CDR3 sequence is CASRPTGRTGYTF. The CDR3, as DNA: TGTGCCAGCAGACCGACAGGGCGGACCGGCTACACCTTC. Full variable domain (outside the CDR3, taken from reference TRBV2 and TRBJ1-2): EPEVTQTPSHQVTQMGQEVILRCVPISNHLYFYWYRQILGQKVEFLVSFYNNEISEKSEIFDDQFSVERPDGSNFTLKIRSTKLEDSAMYFCASRPTGRTGYTFGSGTRLTVV.